This entry lists 20 T cell receptor beta chains sequenced from one sample in a study of T cell clonotyping in hematopoietic cell transplantation. The repertoire was sequenced with immunoSEQ multiplex PCR; TCRdb's copy has only in-frame clones and lacks some. The sample has some 14,000 clones, approximately 97% seen once; the top ten hold about 4.4%. Sequences were derived from peripheral blood mononuclear cells, sampled 30 days after allogeneic stem cell transplant. The source of these receptors is a female patient aged 45-60 years who had an allogeneic stem cell transplant from an unrelated donor, so T cells may come from the graft donor. Some clones in this sample may be carry-over from other donors' samples.

V usage is TRBV29-1 and J usage is TRBJ1-2; D uncertain. Per germline, CDR1 SQVTM and CDR2 ANQGSEA. The CDR3 is 12 amino acids. The V end was cut by 7 bases, the J end by 2 bases, with 11 bases between. For the CDR3, the DNA is TGCAGCGCCGCGTCGGGGAACTATGGCTACACCTTC. It yields the protein CSAASGNYGYTF.

V is TRBV2 and J is TRBJ2-7; 10 bases agree with TRBD1. Germline CDR1 reads SNHLY; CDR2 reads FYNNEI. The CDR3 sequence is 15 residues long. With V trimmed by 6 bases and J by 4 bases, 9 bases remained unmatched. The CDR3 protein is CASREGQGQGYEQYF. For the CDR3, the DNA is TGTGCCAGCAGGGAGGGACAGGGGCAGGGATACGAGCAGTACTTC.

V is TRBV6-5 and J is TRBJ1-1; D remains ambiguous. The V gene lost 6 bases and the J gene lost 5 bases, with 10 bases spanning the gap. This CDR3 has 12 amino acids. Germline lookup yields CDR1 MNHEY and CDR2 SVGAGI. The DNA of the CDR3 is TGTGCCAGCAGCCGCGACCGAACTGAAGCTTTCTTT. It translates to CASSRDRTEAFF.

The chain links TRBV30 to TRBJ1-5; D is ambiguous. V was shortened by 1 base and J by 7 bases, with 14 bases between the two germline ends. Germline CDR1 is GTSNPN and CDR2 is SVGIG (reference sequence). CDR3 length equals 14 residues. CDR3 sequence: CAWSGVGWRQPQHF. CDR3 coding DNA: TGTGCCTGGAGTGGCGTTGGGTGGCGACAGCCCCAGCATTTT.

The chain is built from TRBV28 and TRBJ1-2; TRBD1 agrees at 8 bases. V gave up 8 bases and J gave up 1 base; unmatched junction bases: 15. The CDR3 runs to 17 residues. The germline V gene encodes CDR1 MDHEN and CDR2 SYDVKM. CDR3 bases: TGTGCCAGCGCGAATGCGGACAGGGCCCGGATTAACTATGGCTACACCTTC. Translating gives CASANADRARINYGYTF.

This rearrangement joins TRBV29-1 to TRBJ1-2; a weak D match, TRBD1 (5 bases). This CDR3 spans 12 amino acids. The V and J ends lost 7 bases and 4 bases respectively, with 13 bases between them. CDR1 and CDR2 (germline): SQVTM, ANQGSEA. The CDR3 DNA sequence: TGCAGCGCCCGGGGCAGCGGCTATGGCTACACCTTC. Its translation is CSARGSGYGYTF.

The chain employs TRBV6-1 and TRBJ2-7, with a tentative D call TRBD2 (5 bases). Trimming removed 2 bases from V and 4 bases from J, with 18 bases in between. Germline assignment: CDR1 MNHNS and CDR2 SASEGT. CDR3 size: 16 residues. The CDR3: CASSEFSASTRYEQYF. The CDR3 DNA sequence: TGTGCCAGCAGTGAATTTAGTGCTAGCACCCGATACGAGCAGTACTTC.

CDR3 DNA sequence: TGTGCCAGCAGCTTTAACTCGGGCGAGCAGTACTTC. Protein product: CASSFNSGEQYF. The chain uses TRBV11-1 and TRBJ2-7; D remains unclear. Trimming left V 3 bases short and J 6 bases short, with 9 bases between. The CDR3 has 12 amino acids. Germline values: CDR1 SGHAT, CDR2 FQDESV (reference sequence).

The genes are TRBV27 and TRBJ1-4; unclear D gene. Germline V gives CDR1 MNHEY, CDR2 SMNVEV (reference sequence). Trimming removed 4 bases at V and 5 bases at J, with 5 bases between. This CDR3 spans 12 amino acids. Here the CDR3 DNA reads TGTGCCAGCAGTTCAAGAAATGAAAAACTGTTTTTT. Residues: CASSSRNEKLFF. The full variable domain, with the rest looked up from reference TRBV27 and TRBJ1-4, is EAQVTQNPRYLITVTGKKLTVTCSQNMNHEYMSWYRQDPGLGLRQIYYSMNVEVTDKGDVPEGYKVSRKEKRNFPLILESPSPNQTSLYFCASSSRNEKLFFGSGTQLSVL.

V gene TRBV4-2 combines with J gene TRBJ2-7; 8 nucleotides line up with TRBD2. CDR3 length: 15 residues. After removal of 1 base from V and 5 bases from J, the junction contained 7 bases not matched to a gene. Germline V gene data show CDR1 as LGHNA and CDR2 as YNFKEQ. CDR3 loop: CASSQGERETNEQYF. Written as DNA, the CDR3 is TGTGCCAGCAGCCAAGGGGAGCGGGAGACTAACGAGCAGTACTTC.

The V and J genes are TRBV6-5 and TRBJ1-5; possibly TRBD1 for D (5 bases). Per the germline V gene, CDR1 is MNHEY and CDR2 is SVGAGI. Trimming removed 2 bases at V and 7 bases at J, with 12 bases between. CDR3 size: 14 residues. CDR3 in amino acids: CASSYGGGGQPQHF. In DNA form, the CDR3 reads TGTGCCAGCAGTTACGGGGGGGGAGGACAGCCCCAGCATTTT.

This clone was seen just once. The chain has TRBV19 and TRBJ2-7; 7 nucleotides match TRBD1. Germline values: CDR1 LNHDA, CDR2 SQIVND (reference sequence). The trim removed 8 bases at V and 6 bases at J, leaving 10 bases unmatched. The CDR3 runs 13 residues. For the CDR3, the DNA is TGTGCCAGTTCTCCGGGACAGAAGACCGAGCAGTACTTC. Its translation is CASSPGQKTEQYF.

This chain connects TRBV25-1 to TRBJ1-2, with 7 bases aligning to TRBD1. Losses at the gene ends were 3 bases for V and 6 bases for J; bases not matched to a gene: 7. The germline CDR1 and CDR2 sequences are MGHDK and SYGVNS. The CDR3 runs 14 residues. The CDR3: CASSDLDRENGYTF. The CDR3 DNA sequence: TGTGCCAGCAGTGATCTAGACAGGGAGAATGGCTACACCTTC.

The chain couples TRBV4-2 to TRBJ1-1; D remains unclear. V dropped 0 bases and J dropped 1 base, with 9 bases sitting between them. CDR1 is LGHNA, CDR2 YNFKEQ, per germline. This CDR3 region has 15 residues. CDR3 DNA: TGTGCCAGCAGCCAAGATTTGGCAGAGAACACTGAAGCTTTCTTT. The encoded protein is CASSQDLAENTEAFF.

The rearrangement links TRBV5-1 to TRBJ1-2; D perhaps matches TRBD1 (6 bases). The V end lost 4 bases, the J end lost 4 bases, and 11 bases lay between the germline ends. This CDR3 contains 13 residues. CDR1 and CDR2 from the germline V gene are SGHRS and YFSETQ. The CDR3, as DNA: TGCGCCAGCAGCGTCGGGACAAGCTATGGCTACACCTTC. Amino acid sequence: CASSVGTSYGYTF.

This clone was counted a single time. This chain joins TRBV2 and TRBJ2-7, with TRBD2 matching 9 bases. This CDR3 has 17 amino acids. The V segment lost 1 base and the J segment 0 bases; nucleotides outside the gene matches: 7. The germline V gene encodes CDR1 SNHLY and CDR2 FYNNEI. CDR3 DNA: TGTGCCAGCAGTGAAGGGGGACTAGCTCGTCCCTCCTACGAGCAGTACTTC. Protein: CASSEGGLARPSYEQYF.

The V and J genes are TRBV7-9 and TRBJ2-7; D is perhaps TRBD1 (6 bases). V lost 5 bases and J lost 2, with 10 bases in between. Germline V lookup: CDR1 SEHNR, CDR2 FQNEAQ (reference sequence). CDR3 length: 13 amino acids. The CDR3 here is CASSPRGPYEQYF. The CDR3 DNA reads TGTGCCAGCAGCCCCAGGGGCCCCTACGAGCAGTACTTC.

The chain recombines TRBV2 with TRBJ2-6; no clear D. In germline, CDR1 is SNHLY, CDR2 FYNNEI. V gave up 6 bases and J gave up 0 bases, with 9 bases separating them. The CDR3 extends over 15 amino acids. The CDR3 protein is CASSSQSSGANVLTF. The CDR3 nucleotides read TGTGCCAGCAGCTCCCAATCCTCTGGGGCCAACGTCCTGACTTTC. Supplemented by reference TRBV2 and TRBJ2-6, the full variable domain reads EPEVTQTPSHQVTQMGQEVILRCVPISNHLYFYWYRQILGQKVEFLVSFYNNEISEKSEIFDDQFSVERPDGSNFTLKIRSTKLEDSAMYFCASSSQSSGANVLTFGAGSRLTVL.

This chain links TRBV19 with TRBJ1-2, with D possibly matching TRBD1 (5 bases). The CDR3 runs 15 residues. Germline V gene sequence: CDR1 LNHDA, CDR2 SQIVND (reference sequence). Trimming left V 7 bases short and J 4 bases short, with 19 bases between. The CDR3 protein is CASTPGGGISYGYTF. CDR3 bases: TGTGCCAGTACCCCCGGTGGGGGAATCAGCTATGGCTACACCTTC.

V gene TRBV30 combines with J gene TRBJ2-7; 7 bases align to TRBD1. With V trimmed by 2 bases and J by 4 bases, 11 bases remained unmatched. Germline V lookup: CDR1 GTSNPN, CDR2 SVGIG (reference sequence). This CDR3 comprises 15 residues. In DNA, the CDR3 is TGTGCCTGGAGTAATCCGAGGGACAGATATTACGAGCAGTACTTC. Translating it yields CAWSNPRDRYYEQYF.